This T cell receptor beta chain is drawn from a study of T cell repertoires in cytomegalovirus infection. About the study: From public TCR beta signatures came an indication of both CMV infection and matching HLA type. Overall study results and limits: The ex vivo response was dominated by HLA-C-restricted CMV-specific TCR beta clonotypes.

TCRdb independently ran MiXCR on the reads; one entry per CDR3 protein. The sample lists hundreds of thousands of distinct CDR3 sequences, roughly a third occurring once. This clonotype has just a few counts. Its specificity is unknown. V shed 5 bases and J shed 2 bases, with 15 bases lying between them. The CDR3 contains 15 residues. CDR1 and CDR2 from the germline V gene are MNHNS and SASEGT. The clonotype was recovered from a human donor in good health (CMV status not recorded). Some clones in this sample may be carry-over from other donors' samples. The specimen sequenced was PBMCs. This chain joins TRBV6-1 and TRBJ1-1; weak D call: TRBD1 (5 bases). The CDR3 here is CASSWVPGPNTEAFF. CDR3 nucleotides: TGTGCCAGCAGTTGGGTACCGGGACCCAACACTGAAGCTTTCTTT.